This passage covers 27 T cell receptor beta chains from one sample sequenced in a study of blood T cell repertoires in COVID-19. This table comes from immunoSEQ multiplex PCR, and its TCRdb copy is limited to in-frame clones, with some not included. The sample includes around 82,000 clones, 75% to 95% of them seen just once. The sample consisted of peripheral blood. The receptors here all came from a human donor in a cohort sampled during active COVID-19.

The chain carries TRBV24-1 and TRBJ2-2, with a possible D match to TRBD1 (6 bases). Germline values: CDR1 KGHDR, CDR2 SFDVKD. The V and J ends lost 1 base and 3 bases respectively, with 8 bases between them. The length of the CDR3 is 15 residues. Here the CDR3 DNA reads TGTGCCACCAGTGATTTTGGGACACACACCGGGGAGCTGTTTTTT. Its translation: CATSDFGTHTGELFF.

This sequence joins TRBV5-1 and TRBJ2-7, with D unclear. This CDR3 is 14 amino acids long. The V gene lost 2 bases and the J gene lost 9 bases, with 18 bases spanning the gap. CDR1 and CDR2 (germline): SGHRS, YFSETQ. CDR3 in DNA: TGCGCCAGCAGCTTCAGAACTTCAGCTCGCGGGCAGTACTTC. Protein: CASSFRTSARGQYF.

The V call is TRBV7-2, the J call TRBJ1-4; TRBD1 aligns across 7 bases. Germline V CDR1 and CDR2: SGHTA, FQGNSA. The CDR3 is made up of 15 amino acids. V trimming: 1 base; J trimming: 5 bases; junction bases outside the gene matches: 4. This CDR3 is CASSLDRGKNEKLFF. CDR3 nucleotide sequence: TGTGCCAGCAGCTTAGACAGGGGAAAGAATGAAAAACTGTTTTTT.

V and J are TRBV27 and TRBJ2-3, with 7 bases fitting TRBD1. The CDR3 is 16 amino acids. The germline V gene has CDR1 MNHEY and CDR2 SMNVEV (reference sequence). Unmatched junction bases numbered 8, after V lost 5 bases and J lost 0 bases. CDR3 coding DNA: TGTGCCAGCAGTCAAAACAGGGGCTCAAGCACAGATACGCAGTATTTT. As protein: CASSQNRGSSTDTQYF.

The CDR3 spells CASSLAGISGTQYF. CDR3 DNA sequence: TGTGCCAGCAGCTTAGCGGGGATCTCGGGGACCCAGTACTTC. The chain combines TRBV11-2 with TRBJ2-5; perhaps TRBD2 as D (5 bases). With 1 base removed from V and 7 bases from J, the gap between germline ends came to 13 bases. There are 14 residues in the CDR3. Germline V lookup: CDR1 SGHAT, CDR2 FQNNGV.

V and J are TRBV6-4 and TRBJ1-1, with D unclear. Trimming cost V 5 bases and J 0 bases, with 7 bases left between them. The CDR3 contains 13 residues. Looked up from germline, CDR1 is MRHNA and CDR2 is SNTAGT. The CDR3 protein is CASSNRLNTEAFF. In DNA form, the CDR3 reads TGTGCCAGCAGTAACAGATTGAACACTGAAGCTTTCTTT.

The chain uses TRBV29-1 and TRBJ2-1, with TRBD1 identical over 8 bases. Trimming removed 7 bases from V and 7 bases from J; junction bases left unmatched: 9. The CDR3 covers 13 residues. CDR1 is SQVTM, CDR2 ANQGSEA, per germline. CDR3 sequence reads: CSGAGQGQNEQFF. The CDR3 DNA is TGCAGCGGTGCTGGACAGGGCCAAAATGAGCAGTTCTTC.

The chain has TRBV29-1 and TRBJ1-1, with D possibly TRBD1 on 5 matching bases. The CDR3 sequence is 14 residues long. Germline values: CDR1 SQVTM, CDR2 ANQGSEA. V lost 5 bases, J lost 8 bases, and 21 bases lay in between. The CDR3 loop is CSVSLFTQGGEAFF. CDR3 sequence (DNA): TGCAGCGTTTCCCTCTTTACCCAGGGAGGGGAAGCTTTCTTT.

This clone was counted once. This sequence joins TRBV5-1 and TRBJ2-7; TRBD1 matches at 8 bases. The V and J ends lost 6 bases and 5 bases, in that order; junction bases with no gene match: 7. This CDR3 has 13 residues. Per germline, CDR1 SGHRS and CDR2 YFSETQ. The CDR3 coding sequence is TGCGCCAGCAATCCAGGACAGGGTAACGAGCAGTACTTC. It codes for CASNPGQGNEQYF.

This chain connects TRBV11-2 to TRBJ2-1; 7 nucleotides align to TRBD1. This CDR3 comprises 16 residues. With V trimmed by 6 bases and J by 7 bases, 15 bases remained unmatched. Per the germline V gene, CDR1 is SGHAT and CDR2 is FQNNGV. This chain's CDR3 is CASSLTGFELRNEQFF. CDR3 DNA sequence: TGTGCCAGCAGTTTGACAGGGTTCGAACTCCGGAATGAGCAGTTCTTC.

The genes are TRBV7-9 and TRBJ1-1; perhaps TRBD1 as D (6 bases). The CDR3 is made up of 15 amino acids. Trimming shortened V by 4 bases and J by 3 bases, and 15 bases separated the two germline ends. CDR1 is SEHNR and CDR2 is FQNEAQ in the germline V gene (reference sequence). As DNA, the CDR3 is TGTGCCAGCAGCTGGACGGACAGACCCTACACTGAAGCTTTCTTT. This gives the protein CASSWTDRPYTEAFF.

The genes are TRBV5-1 and TRBJ2-1; 12 bases match TRBD1. CDR1 and CDR2 (germline): SGHRS, YFSETQ. The CDR3 contains 17 residues. J was trimmed by 7 bases and V by 3 bases; bases with no gene match: 11. CDR3 in amino acids: CASSSNTGTGGGNEQFF. The CDR3 coding sequence is TGCGCCAGCAGCTCAAACACCGGGACAGGGGGCGGGAATGAGCAGTTCTTC.

V and J are TRBV19 and TRBJ2-1, with TRBD1 identical over 9 bases. The trim removed 6 bases at V and 6 bases at J, leaving 9 bases unmatched. The CDR3 loop spans 15 amino acids. Germline CDR1 and CDR2: LNHDA and SQIVND (reference sequence). DNA for the CDR3: TGTGCCAGTAGCACCCGGGACAGGGTCTCCAATGAGCAGTTCTTC. Translating gives CASSTRDRVSNEQFF.

V usage is TRBV4-1 and J usage is TRBJ1-1, with D unresolved. From germline, CDR1 is MGHRA and CDR2 YSYEKL. Trimming removed 0 bases at V and 0 bases at J, with 8 bases between. This CDR3 is built from 15 residues. The DNA of the CDR3 is TGCGCCAGCAGCCAAGATCAGGTTATGAACACTGAAGCTTTCTTT. Its protein product is CASSQDQVMNTEAFF.

This clone was seen a handful of times. J is TRBJ1-5 and V is TRBV10-1; D might be TRBD1 (5 bases). Trimming removed 3 bases from V and 10 bases from J, with 10 bases in between. Per germline, CDR1 WNHNN and CDR2 SYGVQD (reference sequence). CDR3 size: 12 residues. DNA of the CDR3: TGCGCCAGCAGTGACCCGGGGGAACCCCAGCATTTT. Its translation: CASSDPGEPQHF.

This chain joins TRBV19 and TRBJ1-5; D not resolved. CDR1 and CDR2 from the germline V gene are LNHDA and SQIVND (reference sequence). The CDR3 runs to 14 residues. Between the trimmed V and J ends, which lost 4 bases and 0 bases, there was a span of 7 bases. For the CDR3, the DNA is TGTGCCAGTAGTAGTTTAGCTAGCAATCAGCCCCAGCATTTT. Translated: CASSSLASNQPQHF.

The chain recombines TRBV19 with TRBJ1-4, with unresolved D. V gave up 3 bases and J gave up 7 bases, with 12 bases separating them. Germline values: CDR1 LNHDA, CDR2 SQIVND (reference sequence). The CDR3 has 14 residues. Here the CDR3 reads CASSIRPAGEKLFF. The CDR3 DNA follows: TGTGCCAGTAGTATCCGCCCCGCGGGTGAAAAACTGTTTTTT.

The chain joins TRBV23-1 to TRBJ1-4; D perhaps matches TRBD1 (6 bases). TRBV23-1 counts as an open reading frame of uncertain function. Trimming removed 7 bases at V and 7 bases at J, with 16 bases between. CDR3 length equals 14 residues. The CDR3 reads CASTNQGKVEKLFF. The CDR3 coding sequence is TGCGCCAGCACCAATCAGGGGAAAGTTGAAAAACTGTTTTTT.

CDR3 nucleotide sequence: TGTGCCAGCAGCTTAGGTTCGGTCCCAAATGAAAAACTGTTTTTT. Translation gives CASSLGSVPNEKLFF. The rearrangement joins TRBV7-9 to TRBJ1-4; no clear D gene. Trimming took off 1 base at V and 5 bases at J, with 11 bases between the two ends. Germline CDR1 is SEHNR and CDR2 is FQNEAQ (reference sequence). The CDR3 consists of 15 residues.

The rearrangement joins TRBV19 to TRBJ1-2; D is uncertain. The length of the CDR3 is 12 residues. Trimming stripped 3 bases from V and 5 bases from J, with 7 bases between. The germline gives CDR1 LNHDA, CDR2 SQIVND (reference sequence). The CDR3 DNA reads TGTGCCAGTAGTATCACAGTTTATGGCTACACCTTC. Translating gives CASSITVYGYTF.

The chain recombines TRBV11-2 with TRBJ2-7, with 7 positions matching TRBD2. The germline gives CDR1 SGHAT, CDR2 FQNNGV. The CDR3 contains 15 residues. J was trimmed by 2 bases and V by 7 bases; bases with no gene match: 11. The chain's CDR3 is CASKLDLAEAYEQYF. The CDR3 DNA reads as TGTGCCAGCAAACTAGACCTAGCGGAAGCCTACGAGCAGTACTTC. The complete variable domain, with remaining parts taken from reference TRBV11-2 and TRBJ2-7, reads EAGVAQSPRYKIIEKRQSVAFWCNPISGHATLYWYQQILGQGPKLLIQFQNNGVVDDSQLPKDRFSAERLKGVDSTLKIQPAKLEDSAVYLCASKLDLAEAYEQYFGPGTRLTVT.

The J gene is TRBJ2-2, the V gene TRBV6-5, with 9 bases matching TRBD1. Germline V gives CDR1 MNHEY, CDR2 SVGAGI. The CDR3 length is 15 residues. The V segment lost 6 bases and the J segment 2 bases; nucleotides outside the gene matches: 4. CDR3 in DNA: TGTGCCAGCAGCCAGGACAGGGGCAACACCGGGGAGCTGTTTTTT. It is translated as CASSQDRGNTGELFF.

The chain links TRBV3-1 (or the pseudogene TRBV3-2) to TRBJ2-3, with 12 bases lining up with TRBD2. The junction had 8 bases not matched to a gene; V was cut back by 0 bases and J by 4 bases. CDR1 and CDR2 from the germline V gene are LGHDT and YNNKEL (reference sequence). This CDR3 region has 18 residues. CDR3 DNA sequence: TGTGCCAGCAGCCAAGATAATCTAGCGGGGGGGTTCGCAGATACGCAGTATTTT. It specifies CASSQDNLAGGFADTQYF.

V is TRBV6-5 and J is TRBJ2-7, with TRBD1 matching 10 bases. Trimming took 2 bases from V and 1 from J; bases not matched to a gene: 2. The CDR3 spans 15 residues. Germline assignment: CDR1 MNHEY and CDR2 SVGAGI. CDR3 protein: CASSYGDRGSYEQYF. The CDR3 bases are TGTGCCAGCAGTTACGGGGACAGGGGATCCTACGAGCAGTACTTC.

Only a few counts were recorded for this clone. The V call is TRBV18, the J call TRBJ1-5; D is unresolved. The CDR3 totals 14 residues. Trimming shortened V by 4 bases and J by 3 bases, and 10 bases separated the two germline ends. Germline CDR1 and CDR2: KGHSH and LQKENI. Here the CDR3 reads CASSLGPPNQPQHF. CDR3 nucleotide sequence: TGTGCCAGCTCACTTGGCCCCCCCAATCAGCCCCAGCATTTT. The whole variable domain, filled in from reference TRBV18 and TRBJ1-5, reads NAGVMQNPRHLVRRRGQEARLRCSPMKGHSHVYWYRQLPEEGLKFMVYLQKENIIDESGMPKERFSAEFPKEGPSILRIQQVVRGDSAAYFCASSLGPPNQPQHFGDGTRLSIL.

The rearrangement links TRBV19 to TRBJ1-1; D remains unclear. The V gene lost 4 bases and the J gene lost 3 bases, with 15 bases spanning the gap. The CDR3 spans 15 residues. The germline CDR1 and CDR2 sequences are LNHDA and SQIVND (reference sequence). DNA of the CDR3: TGTGCCAGTAGTAAAAAGAGGGTTGTAGACACTGAAGCTTTCTTT. It encodes CASSKKRVVDTEAFF.

This clone appeared a few times. This sequence joins TRBV6-2 or TRBV6-3 and TRBJ1-1; D possibly corresponds to TRBD1 (6 bases). The ends were cut back, 0 bases at V and 1 base at J, with 15 bases in the middle. CDR1 and CDR2 (germline): MNHEY, SVGEGT. CDR3 length equals 17 residues. The CDR3 DNA is TGTGCCAGCAGTTACTCAGTGCGACAGGTCCCGAACACTGAAGCTTTCTTT. This gives the protein CASSYSVRQVPNTEAFF.